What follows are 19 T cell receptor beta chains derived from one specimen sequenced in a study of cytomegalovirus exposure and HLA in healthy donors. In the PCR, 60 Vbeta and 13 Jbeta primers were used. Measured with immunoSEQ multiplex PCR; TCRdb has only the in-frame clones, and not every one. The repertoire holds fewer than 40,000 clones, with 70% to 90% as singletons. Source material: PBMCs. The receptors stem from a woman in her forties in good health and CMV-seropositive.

In DNA, the CDR3 is TGTGCCAGCAGTTTATCGGGAGGGAACTATGGCTACACCTTC. Protein: CASSLSGGNYGYTF. The J gene is TRBJ1-2, the V gene TRBV28; D uncertain. V was clipped by 1 base and J by 2 bases, with 8 bases between them. The length of the CDR3 is 14 residues. The germline gives CDR1 MDHEN, CDR2 SYDVKM.

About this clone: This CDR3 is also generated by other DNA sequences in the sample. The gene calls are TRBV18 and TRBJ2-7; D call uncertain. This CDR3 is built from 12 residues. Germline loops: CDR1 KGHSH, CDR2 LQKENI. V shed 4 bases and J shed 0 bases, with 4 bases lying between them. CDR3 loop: CASSRDSYEQYF. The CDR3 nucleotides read TGTGCCAGCTCACGCGACTCCTACGAGCAGTACTTC.

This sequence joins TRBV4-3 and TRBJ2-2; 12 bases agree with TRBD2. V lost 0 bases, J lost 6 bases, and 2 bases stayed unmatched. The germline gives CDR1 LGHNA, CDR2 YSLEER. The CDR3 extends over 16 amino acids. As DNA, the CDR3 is TGCGCCAGCAGCCAAGAACCTAGCGGGGGGGCCGGGGAGCTGTTTTTT. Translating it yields CASSQEPSGGAGELFF.

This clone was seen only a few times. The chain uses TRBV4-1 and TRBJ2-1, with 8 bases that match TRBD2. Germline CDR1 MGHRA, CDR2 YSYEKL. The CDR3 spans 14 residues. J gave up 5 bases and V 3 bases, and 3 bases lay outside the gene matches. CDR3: CASSHGLADNEQFF. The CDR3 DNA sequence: TGCGCCAGCAGCCATGGACTAGCCGACAATGAGCAGTTCTTC.

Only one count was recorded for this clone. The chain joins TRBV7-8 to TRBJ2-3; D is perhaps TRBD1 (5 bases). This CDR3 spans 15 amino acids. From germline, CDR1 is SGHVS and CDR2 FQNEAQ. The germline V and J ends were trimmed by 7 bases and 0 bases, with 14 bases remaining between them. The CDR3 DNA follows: TGTGCCAGCACACCAGGGCGTAGGAGCACAGATACGCAGTATTTT. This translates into CASTPGRRSTDTQYF.

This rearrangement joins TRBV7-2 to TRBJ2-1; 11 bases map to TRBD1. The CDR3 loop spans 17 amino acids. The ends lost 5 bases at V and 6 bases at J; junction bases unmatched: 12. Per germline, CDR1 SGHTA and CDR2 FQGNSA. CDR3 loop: CASSHRTGGTKFNEQFF. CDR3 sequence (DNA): TGTGCCAGCAGCCATCGGACAGGGGGCACCAAGTTCAATGAGCAGTTCTTC.

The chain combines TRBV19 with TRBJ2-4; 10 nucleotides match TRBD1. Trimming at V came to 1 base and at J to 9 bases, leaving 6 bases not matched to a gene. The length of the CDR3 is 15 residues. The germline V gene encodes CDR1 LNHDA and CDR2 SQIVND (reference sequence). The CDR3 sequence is CASSIGSGQGVIQYF. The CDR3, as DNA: TGTGCCAGTAGTATAGGTTCCGGACAGGGGGTCATTCAGTACTTC.

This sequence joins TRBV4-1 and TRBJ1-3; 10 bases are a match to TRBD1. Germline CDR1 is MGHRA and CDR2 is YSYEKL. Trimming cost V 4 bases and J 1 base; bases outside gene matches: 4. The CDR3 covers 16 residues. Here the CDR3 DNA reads TGCGCCAGCAGCCGGTCGGGACAGGGGTCTGGAAACACCATATATTTT. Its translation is CASSRSGQGSGNTIYF.

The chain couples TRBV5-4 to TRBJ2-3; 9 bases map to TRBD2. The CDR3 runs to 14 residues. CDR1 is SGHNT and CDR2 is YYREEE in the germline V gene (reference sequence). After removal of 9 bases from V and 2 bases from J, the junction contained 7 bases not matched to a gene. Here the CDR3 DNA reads TGTGCCACCACAGCGGGGGGATTCACAGATACGCAGTATTTT. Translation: CATTAGGFTDTQYF.

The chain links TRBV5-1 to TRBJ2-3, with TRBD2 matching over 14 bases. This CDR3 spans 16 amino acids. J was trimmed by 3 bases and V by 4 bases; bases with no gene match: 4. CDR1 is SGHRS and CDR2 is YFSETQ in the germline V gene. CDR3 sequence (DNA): TGCGCCAGCAGCCTTGGGACTAGCGGGGGTACAGATACGCAGTATTTT. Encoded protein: CASSLGTSGGTDTQYF.

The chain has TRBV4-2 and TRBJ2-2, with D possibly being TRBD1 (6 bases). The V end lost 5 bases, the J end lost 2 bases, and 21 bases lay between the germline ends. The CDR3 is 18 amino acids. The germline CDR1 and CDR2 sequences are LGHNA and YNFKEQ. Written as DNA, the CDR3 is TGTGCCAGCAGCGGAACCGGGACAATCAGCCTTAACACCGGGGAGCTGTTTTTT. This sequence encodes CASSGTGTISLNTGELFF.

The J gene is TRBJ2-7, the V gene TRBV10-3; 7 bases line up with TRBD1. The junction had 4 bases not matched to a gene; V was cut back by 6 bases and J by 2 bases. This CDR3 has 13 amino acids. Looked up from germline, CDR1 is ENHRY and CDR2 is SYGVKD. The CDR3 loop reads CAISPGQTYEQYF. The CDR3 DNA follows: TGTGCCATCAGCCCGGGACAGACCTACGAGCAGTACTTC.

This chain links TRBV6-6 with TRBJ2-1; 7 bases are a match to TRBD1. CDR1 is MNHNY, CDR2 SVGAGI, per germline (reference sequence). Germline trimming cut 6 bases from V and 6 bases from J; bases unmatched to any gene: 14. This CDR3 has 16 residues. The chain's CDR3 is CASRKNPRGFVNEQFF. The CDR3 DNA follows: TGTGCCAGCAGAAAGAACCCCAGGGGGTTTGTCAATGAGCAGTTCTTC.

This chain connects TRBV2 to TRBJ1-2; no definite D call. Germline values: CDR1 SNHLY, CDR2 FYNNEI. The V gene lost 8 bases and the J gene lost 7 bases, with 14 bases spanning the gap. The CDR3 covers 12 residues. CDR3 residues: CASLETPAGYTF. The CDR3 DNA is TGTGCCAGCTTAGAGACACCGGCTGGCTACACCTTC.

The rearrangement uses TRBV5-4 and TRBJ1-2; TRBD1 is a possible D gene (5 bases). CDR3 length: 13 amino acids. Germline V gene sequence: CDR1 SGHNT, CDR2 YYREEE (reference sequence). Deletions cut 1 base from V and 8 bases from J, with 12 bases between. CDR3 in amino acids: CASSLQGMGGYTF. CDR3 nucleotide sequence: TGTGCCAGCAGCTTGCAGGGTATGGGCGGCTACACCTTC.

CDR3: CAISPGQVGETQYF. The CDR3 DNA sequence: TGTGCCATCAGTCCGGGACAGGTCGGGGAGACCCAGTACTTC. V and J are TRBV10-3 and TRBJ2-5; 8 bases map to TRBD1. The CDR3 contains 14 residues. From germline, CDR1 is ENHRY and CDR2 SYGVKD. Trimming took 5 bases from V and 5 from J; bases not matched to a gene: 7.

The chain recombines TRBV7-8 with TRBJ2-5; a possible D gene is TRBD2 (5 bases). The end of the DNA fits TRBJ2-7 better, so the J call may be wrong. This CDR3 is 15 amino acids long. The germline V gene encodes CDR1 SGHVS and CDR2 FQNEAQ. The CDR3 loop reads CASSLVSGSAYEQYF. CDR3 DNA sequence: TGTGCCAGCAGCTTAGTCAGCGGTTCCGCCTACGAGCAGTACTTC.

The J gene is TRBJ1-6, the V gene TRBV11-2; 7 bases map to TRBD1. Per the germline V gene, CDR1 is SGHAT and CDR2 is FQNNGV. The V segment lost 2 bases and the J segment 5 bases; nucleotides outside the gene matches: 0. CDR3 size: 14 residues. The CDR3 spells CASSLTGDNSPLHF. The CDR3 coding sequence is TGTGCCAGCAGCTTAACAGGGGATAATTCACCCCTCCACTTT.

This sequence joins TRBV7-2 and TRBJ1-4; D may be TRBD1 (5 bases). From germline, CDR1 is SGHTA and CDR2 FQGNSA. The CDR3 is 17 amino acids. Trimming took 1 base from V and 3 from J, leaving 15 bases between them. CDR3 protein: CASSLGGGRGANEKLFF. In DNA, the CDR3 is TGTGCCAGCAGCTTAGGGGGGGGTAGGGGTGCTAATGAAAAACTGTTTTTT.